This T cell receptor (beta chain) was retrieved from a study of T cell changes during pregnancy in multiple sclerosis (dated by TCRdb to the late 2010s). As for the study more broadly: The study examined how the T cell repertoire changed over the course of pregnancy in women with multiple sclerosis.

V sheds 1 base and J sheds 1 base, leaving 10 bases between their ends. The CDR3 holds 15 amino acids from the cysteine to the phenylalanine. Left in the record is the CDR3 DNA by itself, 45 bases read in frame from the first base. CDR1 is given as SGHAT and CDR2 as FQNNGV, both from the germline V gene. Receptors were amplified or captured by the immunoSEQ multiplex PCR assay. The immuneACCESS repertoire file appears here via TCRdb, limited to in-frame rearrangements. These files lack a portion of the clones; in checked studies, under half of the deficit traces to unresolved V genes, and the cause of the others is not known. Here the sample has some 80,000 clones; about 89% occur a single time. The ten largest clones take up approximately 0.88% of the sample. Comment on this clone: It lacks a known antigen. It has no much larger one-base neighbor in the sample; base qualities were not kept.

Sequencing used peripheral blood, obtained in the first trimester of pregnancy. Recombination connected TRBV11-2 to TRBJ2-5; the D gene remains uncertain. The TCR comes from a female donor in good health, enrolled as a control in a pregnancy study. The CDR3 protein: CASSLVGQSQETQYF. In nucleotide form, the sequence is TGTGCCAGCAGCTTAGTTGGCCAGTCCCAAGAGACCCAGTACTTC.